This entry is about one TCR beta chain. The target antigen is unknown. This specimen comes from a study of regulatory dendritic cells for organ transplantation. Points from the study as a whole: Considerable individual heterogeneity was seen in alloreactive memory CD8+ T cells.

Sequencing used immunoSEQ multiplex PCR; TCRdb keeps in-frame clones, though not all of them. The sample records fewer than 5,000 clones, less than 80% being singletons. The V end was cut by 1 base, the J end by 0 bases, with 7 bases between. Germline values: CDR1 SGHDT, CDR2 YYEEEE. The CDR3 is 14 amino acids. Sorted T cells were CFSE-labeled and cultured 5 days with allogeneic regulatory or mature dendritic cells at 1:10. V usage is TRBV5-6 and J usage is TRBJ1-2; no clear D gene. Material: memory CD8+ T cells from blood cultured with dendritic cells. Subset described: CD45RO+ memory T cells. This receptor was obtained from a human donor in good health. CDR3 loop: CASSLWEANYGYTF. The DNA for the CDR3 is TGTGCCAGCAGCTTGTGGGAGGCTAACTATGGCTACACCTTC.